This T cell receptor (beta chain) was sequenced for a study of blood T cells in healthy people across ages (dated by TCRdb to the mid-2010s). Regarding the research as a whole: In model experiments, template switching captured about one uniquely barcoded TCR beta cDNA molecule for every two T cells. The study measured age-related changes in TCR beta repertoire diversity using deep sequencing normalized with unique cDNA molecular identifiers. Donors were grouped into four age groups: young (average approximately 16 years), middle-aged (around 39), aged (around 66) and long-lived (less than 85). Donors of different ages were randomly distributed across sequencing lanes to avoid experimental bias. Using the same blood draw, the study looked at two additional independent replicas of 1 million unique cDNA reads for two donors, one aged 18 to 29 and the other aged 80 or older.

The method behind the library was 5' RACE. Sequencing instrument: Illumina HiSeq 2500. A second PCR of about 6 to 11 cycles was performed with a sample-barcoded 5' primer and a J-beta primer mix. Each TCR beta cDNA molecule received a unique molecular identifier from a template-switch 5' adaptor carrying 12 random nucleotides. Each sample yielded at least 3 million CDR3-containing paired-end reads. All of the RNA was converted into first-strand cDNA using the Mint cDNA synthesis kit, with a TRBC-specific oligonucleotide serving as the primer. Following uracil-DNA glycosylase treatment, all cDNA underwent a first 18-cycle PCR with the universal primers M1SS and BC2_uni_R. From the authors' description of their analysis: For normalization, 1 million high-quality reads, each with a distinct molecular identifier, were randomly selected from each sample. Reads with shared molecular identifiers were discarded instead of being binned into consensus sequences. MiTCR, with a Q25 quality threshold and the strictest error-elimination algorithm, was used for CDR3 identification, clonotype clustering and error correction. A nonparametric unseen species model using Euler transformation provided a lower-bound estimate of total TCR beta diversity. TCRdb reprocessed the public reads (quality trimming at Q25 with fastp, clone calling with MiXCR) and kept in-frame beta chains. Every entry covers one CDR3 protein and lists the most common genes and DNA from its rows. For this entry, the V and J calls and clone size follow TCRdb and not the study's own pipeline. The sample data list hundreds of thousands of distinct CDR3 sequences, and around 40% of these were observed just once. Around a fifth of the sample lies in the top ten.

This clonotype was seen once. It has no known antigen specificity. No base quality values were provided; no much bigger clone lies one nucleotide off. One read alone provides weak support. Summary of the overall study and its limitations: The percentage of naive T cells measured by flow cytometry correlated strongly with observed TCR beta diversity. Compared with the aged group, the long-lived group had more naive CD4+ T cells, fewer expanded clones and increased TCR diversity, a pattern suggesting age selection. Because the CMV infection status of the donors was unknown, age-related changes in expanded clonotypes may potentially have been confounded. As age increased, observed TCR beta diversity per million T cells dropped in a roughly linear way, and a significant reduction was already evident by age about 40. Total diversity estimates from one million sequenced T cells were considered lower bounds and underestimates. Bulk unsorted PBMC profiling prevented conclusive comparison of naive and antigen-experienced compartments.

Donors were under 40 systemically healthy Caucasian individuals from Russia aged 6 to 90 years. Approximately 9.3 milliliters of peripheral blood were collected from each donor into EDTA-treated Vacutainer tubes. Ficoll-Paque density-gradient centrifugation was used to isolate PBMCs, with at least 7 million obtained per sample. Trizol reagent was used to extract total RNA from the PBMCs, yielding at least 6 micrograms per sample. For every donor, an aliquot of PBMCs went through flow cytometry to measure the percentages of naive CD45RAhigh/CD27high T cells. The TCR originated in a woman in her sixties or seventies in good health. Sequenced material: blood.

Here the CDR3 is given as CASSLSGTGGGEKLFF. The sequenced DNA: TGTGCCAGCAGCTTATCAGGCACAGGAGGAGGGGAAAAACTGTTTTTT. The rearrangement combines TRBV7-3 with TRBJ1-4, with a tentative D gene TRBD1 over 5 matching bases. Relative to germline, V is 2 bases shorter and J is 8 bases shorter, with 18 bases between their ends. CDR1 SGHTA and CDR2 FQGTGA are derived from the germline V gene. The CDR3 has 16 amino acids, counting the end cysteine and phenylalanine. The read is trimmed to its CDR3 DNA, 48 bases read in frame from base 1.